A single sample gave rise to the 28 T cell receptor beta chains below, sequenced in a study of blood T cell repertoires in COVID-19. Here immunoSEQ multiplex PCR was the method, and the copy in TCRdb shows in-frame clones only, minus some. The table shows about 81,000 clones, with roughly 86% occurring only once. What was sequenced was peripheral blood. These receptors all stem from a human donor in a cohort sampled during active COVID-19.

The chain is built from TRBV20-1 and TRBJ2-3, with TRBD2 as a possible D gene (5 bases). Germline lookup yields CDR1 DFQATT and CDR2 SNEGSKA (reference sequence). There are 11 residues in the CDR3. Deletions cut 5 bases from V and 5 bases from J, with 8 bases between. In DNA, the CDR3 is TGCAGTGCTGGACTTCTAGATACGCAGTATTTT. Residues: CSAGLLDTQYF.

The chain has TRBV5-1 and TRBJ2-1; 8 nucleotides agree with TRBD1. This CDR3 comprises 13 residues. CDR1 and CDR2 from the germline V gene are SGHRS and YFSETQ. The V gene end was trimmed by 4 bases and the J gene end by 6 bases; junction bases not matched to a gene: 3. The CDR3: CASSLTGVNEQFF. The CDR3 DNA reads TGCGCCAGCAGCCTGACAGGGGTCAATGAGCAGTTCTTC.

The chain combines TRBV4-3 with TRBJ2-1; perhaps TRBD2 as D (8 bases). CDR3 length: 16 residues. The V and J ends lost 1 base and 7 bases respectively, with 17 bases between them. Germline-derived CDR1 and CDR2 are LGHNA and YSLEER. The CDR3 bases are TGCGCCAGCAGCCAAGCTAGCGGGCAGGGGGGTAATGAGCAGTTCTTC. Amino acid sequence: CASSQASGQGGNEQFF.

This chain links TRBV29-1 with TRBJ1-1, with TRBD1 matching 7 bases. The V segment lost 5 bases and the J segment 1 base; nucleotides outside the gene matches: 4. The CDR3 is 13 amino acids. Per germline, CDR1 SQVTM and CDR2 ANQGSEA. CDR3 nucleotides: TGCAGCGTTAGGCAGGGGGGGAACACTGAAGCTTTCTTT. Protein sequence: CSVRQGGNTEAFF.

This chain links TRBV6-6 with TRBJ2-3, with D tentatively TRBD2 (5 bases). Germline loops: CDR1 MNHNY, CDR2 SVGAGI (reference sequence). The V and J ends lost 5 bases and 0 bases respectively, with 9 bases between them. This CDR3 has 14 amino acids. The CDR3 DNA is TGTGCCAGCAGTCCTGGACTGAGCACAGATACGCAGTATTTT. This translates into CASSPGLSTDTQYF.

The gene calls are TRBV12-2 and TRBJ1-4; the table assigns TRBD1, which was not confirmed against the DNA. TRBV12-2 is an annotated pseudogene. The CDR3 spans 15 residues. Written as DNA, the CDR3 is TGTGCAAGTCGCACCGGGACAGGGGGCAATGAAAAACTGTTTTTT. Its protein is CASRTGTGGNEKLFF.

The V and J genes are TRBV5-5 and TRBJ2-5, with 13 bases identical to TRBD2. This CDR3 contains 17 residues. V lost 3 bases to trimming and J lost 5 bases; unmatched junction nucleotides: 10. Per germline, CDR1 SGHKS and CDR2 YYEKEE (reference sequence). Here the CDR3 DNA reads TGTGCCAGCAGCTCACTAGCGGGGGGGCCTAAAATGGAGACCCAGTACTTC. This translates into CASSSLAGGPKMETQYF.

CDR3 DNA sequence: TGTGCCAGCAGTTACTCGAGCCGCAATGAGCAGTTCTTC. Residues: CASSYSSRNEQFF. The chain recombines TRBV6-2 or TRBV6-3 with TRBJ2-1; D is unresolved. This CDR3 has 13 residues. Trimming pared 0 bases from V and 6 bases from J, leaving 6 bases between. Germline loops: CDR1 MNHEY, CDR2 SVGEGT.

This clone was found a few times. The gene calls are TRBV6-2 or TRBV6-3 and TRBJ1-1; D gene unclear. With 6 bases removed from V and 4 bases from J, the gap between germline ends came to 18 bases. Looked up from germline, CDR1 is MNHEY and CDR2 is SVGEGT. The CDR3 runs 15 residues. CDR3 sequence (DNA): TGTGCCAGCAGCAACCGGCGGGATGAGGGCACTGAAGCTTTCTTT. Translation: CASSNRRDEGTEAFF.

CDR3 protein: CASSKGRGSNTEAFF. The DNA of the CDR3 is TGTGCCAGCAGCAAAGGTCGGGGATCGAACACTGAAGCTTTCTTT. V gene TRBV21-1 combines with J gene TRBJ1-1. TRBV21-1 is marked as a pseudogene. The CDR3 is 15 amino acids.

The V gene is TRBV7-6, the J gene TRBJ2-5; a weak D match, TRBD2 (6 bases). This CDR3 is 13 amino acids long. The germline CDR1 and CDR2 sequences are SGHVS and FNYEAQ. Trimming stripped 1 base from V and 5 bases from J, with 8 bases between. The CDR3 sequence: CASSLGGEETQYF. The CDR3 region has the DNA TGTGCCAGCAGCTTAGGGGGGGAGGAGACCCAGTACTTC.

This chain uses TRBV28 with TRBJ1-2; TRBD1 aligns across 8 bases. The germline gives CDR1 MDHEN, CDR2 SYDVKM. The CDR3 contains 15 residues. Trimming at V came to 4 bases and at J to 4 bases, leaving 8 bases not matched to a gene. The CDR3: CASSSPDRATYGYTF. In DNA form, the CDR3 reads TGTGCCAGCAGTTCCCCGGACAGGGCCACCTATGGCTACACCTTC.

The chain is built from TRBV18 and TRBJ2-1; D remains unclear. The ends were cut back, 8 bases at V and 5 bases at J, with 19 bases in the middle. Germline assignment: CDR1 KGHSH and CDR2 LQKENI. The CDR3 spans 15 residues. DNA for the CDR3: TGTGCCAGCAAAATCTGGCAGTCTCTTGACAATGAGCAGTTCTTC. Translated, it gives CASKIWQSLDNEQFF.

The chain employs TRBV10-3 and TRBJ1-2; 12 nucleotides line up with TRBD1. Germline-derived CDR1 and CDR2 are ENHRY and SYGVKD. This CDR3 comprises 16 residues. V shed 4 bases and J 4 bases; nucleotides not matched to a gene: 7. Written as DNA, the CDR3 is TGTGCCATCAGTGGTGGGACAGGGGGCATTACCTATGGCTACACCTTC. Its protein product is CAISGGTGGITYGYTF.

The chain has TRBV7-9 and TRBJ2-5; weak D call: TRBD2 (6 bases). The CDR3 loop spans 15 amino acids. The germline CDR1 and CDR2 sequences are SEHNR and FQNEAQ (reference sequence). V was trimmed by 0 bases and J by 1 base, leaving 9 bases between them. The CDR3 nucleotides are TGTGCCAGCAGCTTAGCCGTGGGAGGCCAAGAGACCCAGTACTTC. Its protein is CASSLAVGGQETQYF.

The CDR3 loop reads CASSQSKGEGYTF. CDR3 nucleotides: TGCGCCAGCAGCCAATCGAAGGGGGAAGGCTACACCTTC. The V call is TRBV4-3, the J call TRBJ1-2; a weak D match, TRBD1 (6 bases). V lost 2 bases and J 8 bases, leaving 12 bases between the germline ends. CDR3 size: 13 residues. Looked up from germline, CDR1 is LGHNA and CDR2 is YSLEER.

V is TRBV10-3 and J is TRBJ2-1; a possible D gene is TRBD2 (6 bases). This CDR3 spans 15 amino acids. V lost 1 base and J lost 3, with 10 bases in between. CDR1 ENHRY and CDR2 SYGVKD come from the germline V gene. The CDR3: CAISELDSGYNEQFF. CDR3 bases: TGTGCCATCAGTGAGTTGGATAGCGGCTACAATGAGCAGTTCTTC.

The chain combines TRBV12-3 or TRBV12-4 with TRBJ2-7, with D unclear. CDR3 length equals 12 residues. V was pared by 5 bases and J by 3 bases, with 8 bases between. The chain's CDR3 is CASSSSNYEQYF. DNA of the CDR3: TGTGCCAGCAGTAGCTCTAACTACGAGCAGTACTTC.

The chain has TRBV7-6 and TRBJ2-5, with 11 bases lining up with TRBD2. This CDR3 is built from 16 residues. V shed 3 bases and J 2 bases; nucleotides not matched to a gene: 5. The germline V gene encodes CDR1 SGHVS and CDR2 FNYEAQ. The CDR3 nucleotides read TGTGCCAGCAGCTTCATAGCGGGGGGGCCACAAGAGACCCAGTACTTC. This codes for CASSFIAGGPQETQYF.

The chain links TRBV18 to TRBJ2-1; a weak D match, TRBD1 (6 bases). Trimming pared 4 bases from V and 8 bases from J, leaving 21 bases between. Germline V gene lookup returns CDR1 KGHSH and CDR2 LQKENI. There are 16 residues in the CDR3. In DNA form, the CDR3 reads TGTGCCAGCTCACGGAACAGGGATGGACTCACCGATGAGCAGTTCTTC. Encoded protein: CASSRNRDGLTDEQFF.

This chain connects TRBV15 to TRBJ1-4; D possibly corresponds to TRBD1 (5 bases). The CDR3 has 14 amino acids. V was cut by 1 base and J by 5 bases, with 8 bases left in between. CDR1 is LNHNV and CDR2 is YYDKDF in the germline V gene (reference sequence). The CDR3 DNA reads TGTGCCACCAGCAGAGTCCGGGGGAATGAAAAACTGTTTTTT. Translating gives CATSRVRGNEKLFF.

V gene TRBV7-3 combines with J gene TRBJ2-5, with D perhaps TRBD2 (6 bases). The CDR3 contains 14 residues. V lost 5 bases and J lost 5, with 15 bases in between. Germline loops: CDR1 SGHTA, CDR2 FQGTGA. The CDR3 sequence is CASSPQGGRETQYF. The CDR3 DNA follows: TGTGCCAGCAGCCCCCAAGGAGGGAGGGAGACCCAGTACTTC.

The J gene is TRBJ2-2, the V gene TRBV29-1; TRBD1 is a possible D gene (5 bases). The CDR3 is 13 amino acids. Germline V gene sequence: CDR1 SQVTM, CDR2 ANQGSEA. V lost 7 bases and J lost 8, with 17 bases in between. CDR3 nucleotide sequence: TGCAGCGCCCAAGTAGGGGAAAAAGGGGAGCTGTTTTTT. Translating it yields CSAQVGEKGELFF.

This rearrangement joins TRBV7-3 to TRBJ2-1, with 7 bases fitting TRBD2. This CDR3 is built from 15 residues. Germline V gives CDR1 SGHTA, CDR2 FQGTGA. The V segment lost 2 bases and the J segment 5 bases; nucleotides outside the gene matches: 6. This chain's CDR3 is CASSLVTSAHNEQFF. CDR3 nucleotides: TGTGCCAGCAGCTTAGTTACTAGCGCCCACAATGAGCAGTTCTTC.

CDR3 sequence reads: CATSDRGGYNEQFF. The CDR3, as DNA: TGTGCCACCAGCGACCGGGGGGGCTACAATGAGCAGTTCTTC. The chain employs TRBV15 and TRBJ2-1; 8 bases map to TRBD2. From germline, CDR1 is LNHNV and CDR2 YYDKDF (reference sequence). Trimming removed 5 bases from V and 3 bases from J; junction bases left unmatched: 3. This CDR3 region has 14 residues.

J is TRBJ2-2 and V is TRBV10-1; possible D gene TRBD2, 6 bases. The V gene lost 3 bases and the J gene lost 5 bases, with 13 bases spanning the gap. CDR1 is WNHNN, CDR2 SYGVQD, per germline (reference sequence). The CDR3 covers 15 residues. Written as DNA, the CDR3 is TGCGCCAGCAGTGATGACAACCGGGGGACCGGGGAGCTGTTTTTT. This gives the protein CASSDDNRGTGELFF.

This chain connects TRBV9 to TRBJ2-4; D may be TRBD2 (5 bases). The CDR3 runs to 15 residues. V lost 4 bases to trimming and J lost 3 bases, with 14 bases between them. Per germline, CDR1 SGDLS and CDR2 YYNGEE. CDR3 loop: CASSPLDGDKNIQYF. As DNA, the CDR3 is TGTGCCAGCAGCCCATTGGACGGGGACAAAAACATTCAGTACTTC.

This clone was seen once. The chain couples TRBV18 to TRBJ2-7; 10 bases agree with TRBD1. CDR1 is KGHSH and CDR2 is LQKENI in the germline V gene. V shed 2 bases, J shed 0 bases, and the junction held 4 bases outside the gene matches. This CDR3 is 16 amino acids long. Here the CDR3 DNA reads TGTGCCAGCTCACCATCGACAGGGGGCTTCTCCTACGAGCAGTACTTC. Translating gives CASSPSTGGFSYEQYF.